Below, 32 T cell receptor beta chains from the same sample are listed, as sequenced in a study of T cells after yellow fever vaccination. Via MiXCR, TCRdb re-called the 5' RACE reads, giving one row per CDR3 protein. The data show 450,000 to 600,000 distinct CDR3 sequences, with approximately 13% seen just once and about 14% held by the top ten. The input for sequencing was PBMCs, taken on the day of the yellow fever booster vaccination. These TCRs come from a man aged 25-45 years who received the YFV17D yellow fever vaccine.

V and J are TRBV2 and TRBJ2-1, with D unclear. The CDR3 consists of 13 residues. The germline V gene has CDR1 SNHLY and CDR2 FYNNEI. Trimming took 4 bases from V and 9 from J, leaving 13 bases between them. DNA for the CDR3: TGTGCCAGCAGTGTGCGGCAACTGAGTGAGCAGTTCTTC. Amino acid sequence: CASSVRQLSEQFF.

This clonotype was recorded many times. The chain uses TRBV20-1 and TRBJ2-3, with 12 positions matching TRBD2. The CDR3 contains 16 residues. J gave up 6 bases and V 5 bases, and 12 bases lay outside the gene matches. Germline values: CDR1 DFQATT, CDR2 SNEGSKA (reference sequence). CDR3 protein: CSASGLAGREADTQYF. The CDR3 nucleotides are TGCAGTGCTTCGGGACTAGCGGGTAGGGAGGCGGATACGCAGTATTTT.

The genes are TRBV20-1 and TRBJ2-1, with D possibly TRBD1 on 6 matching bases. The germline V gene encodes CDR1 DFQATT and CDR2 SNEGSKA (reference sequence). Trimming took 4 bases from V and 4 from J, leaving 17 bases between them. The length of the CDR3 is 15 residues. In DNA form, the CDR3 reads TGCAGTGCTATAAAGCAGGGGTCGGTATACAATGAGCAGTTCTTC. This sequence encodes CSAIKQGSVYNEQFF.

The chain employs TRBV20-1 and TRBJ1-2; D gene uncertain. The CDR3 totals 13 residues. Per the germline V gene, CDR1 is DFQATT and CDR2 is SNEGSKA (reference sequence). Trimming removed 0 bases at V and 2 bases at J, with 7 bases between. DNA of the CDR3: TGCAGTGCTAGAGATAATAGGAACTATGGCTACACCTTC. Translated: CSARDNRNYGYTF.

The table lists this clonotype with many counts. The chain carries TRBV27 and TRBJ2-2; unclear D gene. The CDR3 has 14 residues. From germline, CDR1 is MNHEY and CDR2 SMNVEV (reference sequence). The V end lost 5 bases, the J end lost 4 bases, and 11 bases lay between the germline ends. The CDR3 sequence: CASSPRAVTGELFF. CDR3 bases: TGTGCCAGCAGTCCTCGAGCAGTCACCGGGGAGCTGTTTTTT.

This clonotype showed up just once. The gene calls are TRBV19 and TRBJ2-3, with D possibly matching TRBD1 (6 bases). CDR1 LNHDA and CDR2 SQIVND come from the germline V gene (reference sequence). The CDR3 consists of 17 residues. Trimming pared 5 bases from V and 0 bases from J, leaving 18 bases between. CDR3 loop: CASSLYGGTTSTDTQYF. The CDR3 region has the DNA TGTGCCAGTAGTCTTTATGGGGGCACCACTAGCACAGATACGCAGTATTTT.

This clonotype was detected ten times or more. The genes are TRBV4-2 and TRBJ2-3; D gene ambiguous. The CDR3 is made up of 15 amino acids. Germline V CDR1 and CDR2: LGHNA, YNFKEQ. V lost 1 base, J lost 0 bases, and 8 bases lay in between. As DNA, the CDR3 is TGTGCCAGCAGCCAAGGCAGTACTAGCACAGATACGCAGTATTTT. It specifies CASSQGSTSTDTQYF.

The rearrangement joins TRBV5-1 to TRBJ2-7, with 7 nucleotides matching TRBD1. Germline values: CDR1 SGHRS, CDR2 YFSETQ. The CDR3 length is 14 residues. Losses at the gene ends were 4 bases for V and 2 bases for J; bases not matched to a gene: 6. The CDR3 sequence is CASSRIGQAYEQYF. For the CDR3, the DNA is TGCGCCAGCAGCCGAATCGGACAGGCCTACGAGCAGTACTTC.

The V and J genes are TRBV4-2 and TRBJ2-7; a possible D gene is TRBD1 (6 bases). The V and J ends lost 2 bases and 4 bases respectively, with 12 bases between them. The CDR3 length is 14 residues. The V gene's germline CDR1 is LGHNA and CDR2 YNFKEQ. CDR3 nucleotides: TGTGCCAGCAGCCAAAATGGGGGCAAGTACGAGCAGTACTTC. Its protein product is CASSQNGGKYEQYF.

J is TRBJ2-3 and V is TRBV28; D possibly corresponds to TRBD2 (5 bases). This CDR3 spans 12 amino acids. Trimming pared 7 bases from V and 8 bases from J, leaving 13 bases between. Per germline, CDR1 MDHEN and CDR2 SYDVKM. The CDR3 reads CASTRIGGTQYF. The CDR3 nucleotides are TGTGCCAGCACCCGTATCGGAGGTACGCAGTATTTT.

This clonotype was counted between two and nine times. The CDR3 spells CASSYSLGAGNEQFF. The CDR3 coding sequence is TGTGCCAGCAGTTACTCGTTGGGAGCCGGCAATGAGCAGTTCTTC. The V gene is TRBV6-5, the J gene TRBJ2-1; tentatively, D is TRBD2 (5 bases). From germline, CDR1 is MNHEY and CDR2 SVGAGI. The CDR3 has 15 residues. Trimming took 0 bases from V and 6 from J, leaving 12 bases between them.

J is TRBJ2-1 and V is TRBV5-4; D unclear. This CDR3 contains 15 residues. Germline CDR1 is SGHNT and CDR2 is YYREEE (reference sequence). Deletions cut 0 bases from V and 6 bases from J, with 13 bases between. The CDR3 loop is CASSLATGMGNEQFF. The CDR3 bases are TGTGCCAGCAGCTTGGCCACCGGAATGGGCAATGAGCAGTTCTTC.

The chain couples TRBV6-1 to TRBJ2-7; 7 bases are a match to TRBD1. Germline values: CDR1 MNHNS, CDR2 SASEGT. This CDR3 has 14 residues. V shed 6 bases and J 3 bases; nucleotides not matched to a gene: 8. CDR3 in amino acids: CASSQTGPGYEQYF. CDR3 in DNA: TGTGCCAGCAGCCAGACAGGGCCTGGCTACGAGCAGTACTTC.

The chain uses TRBV7-9 and TRBJ1-3; a possible D gene is TRBD1 (6 bases). Germline V gene sequence: CDR1 SEHNR, CDR2 FQNEAQ (reference sequence). Trimming left V 4 bases short and J 4 bases short, with 26 bases between. This CDR3 spans 19 amino acids. The CDR3 region has the DNA TGTGCCAGCAGCTACTCCCTAGGGGGAAGAGAACTAAGAGGAAACACCATATATTTT. Amino acids: CASSYSLGGRELRGNTIYF.

This clonotype was recorded only once. The J gene is TRBJ2-1, the V gene TRBV18; TRBD2 matches 8 bases. Germline V gene lookup returns CDR1 KGHSH and CDR2 LQKENI. Germline trimming cut 3 bases from V and 9 bases from J; bases unmatched to any gene: 19. The CDR3 covers 18 residues. The CDR3 region is CASSPSVGASGSLGEQFF. The CDR3 nucleotides read TGTGCCAGCTCACCCTCCGTCGGGGCAAGCGGGAGTTTAGGTGAGCAGTTCTTC.

This clonotype occurred a few times. The chain combines TRBV5-1 with TRBJ2-7, with D unresolved. Germline V CDR1 and CDR2: SGHRS, YFSETQ. The CDR3 is made up of 14 amino acids. Trimming left V 2 bases short and J 1 base short, with 10 bases between. CDR3 sequence (DNA): TGCGCCAGCAGCTTTAAGGGAACATCCTACGAGCAGTACTTC. This translates into CASSFKGTSYEQYF.

The chain couples TRBV5-1 to TRBJ2-7; no clear D gene. Looked up from germline, CDR1 is SGHRS and CDR2 is YFSETQ. Trimming took off 7 bases at V and 5 bases at J, with 16 bases between the two ends. CDR3 length: 13 amino acids. CDR3 nucleotides: TGCGCCAGCCGGTTTAGAATAGATGACGAGCAGTACTTC. This sequence encodes CASRFRIDDEQYF.

The chain couples TRBV20-1 to TRBJ1-3; D is uncertain. CDR1 and CDR2 from the germline V gene are DFQATT and SNEGSKA (reference sequence). Deletions cut 5 bases from V and 4 bases from J, with 12 bases between. This CDR3 has 13 residues. The CDR3 loop is CSAERDSGNTIYF. For the CDR3, the DNA is TGCAGTGCTGAAAGGGATTCGGGAAACACCATATATTTT.

Only a few counts were recorded for this clonotype. The rearrangement uses TRBV28 and TRBJ2-1, with TRBD2 identical over 7 bases. CDR3 size: 14 residues. Per germline, CDR1 MDHEN and CDR2 SYDVKM. Losses at the gene ends were 7 bases for V and 3 bases for J; bases not matched to a gene: 6. CDR3 in amino acids: CASNLAANYNEQFF. In nucleotides, the CDR3 is TGTGCCAGCAACCTAGCGGCTAACTACAATGAGCAGTTCTTC.

This chain joins TRBV6-2 or TRBV6-3 and TRBJ2-3; 7 bases are shared with TRBD1. J gave up 4 bases and V 8 bases, and 12 bases lay outside the gene matches. The germline V gene encodes CDR1 MNHEY and CDR2 SVGEGT. The CDR3 loop spans 15 amino acids. The CDR3 DNA sequence: TGTGCCAGCGAAGCGCAGGGGGTCGATTCAGATACGCAGTATTTT. Translation: CASEAQGVDSDTQYF.

The chain is built from TRBV12-3 or TRBV12-4 and TRBJ2-1, with D tentatively TRBD1 (5 bases). The CDR3 runs 14 residues. V was trimmed by 4 bases and J by 7 bases, leaving 14 bases between them. DNA of the CDR3: TGTGCCAGCAGTTCCGGCAGGGCAAATAATGAGCAGTTCTTC. Translated: CASSSGRANNEQFF.

J is TRBJ1-2 and V is TRBV7-9; D is perhaps TRBD1 (6 bases). The V end was cut by 5 bases, the J end by 4 bases, with 14 bases between. Germline V gene data show CDR1 as SEHNR and CDR2 as FQNEAQ (reference sequence). CDR3 size: 14 residues. This CDR3 reads CASSADNRVYGYTF. CDR3 nucleotide sequence: TGTGCCAGCAGCGCCGATAACAGGGTCTATGGCTACACCTTC.

Many counts were recorded for this clonotype. The chain joins TRBV18 to TRBJ1-1, with TRBD1 as a possible D gene (6 bases). The CDR3 is 13 amino acids. Germline CDR1 reads KGHSH; CDR2 reads LQKENI. Trimming left V 8 bases short and J 1 base short, with 11 bases between. The chain's CDR3 is CASSPQGNTEAFF. Here the CDR3 DNA reads TGTGCCAGCAGCCCACAGGGGAACACTGAAGCTTTCTTT.

This clonotype was picked up many times. The chain uses TRBV7-2 and TRBJ1-6; D might be TRBD1 (5 bases). Deletions cut 3 bases from V and 7 bases from J, with 10 bases between. Germline V gene data show CDR1 as SGHTA and CDR2 as FQGNSA. This CDR3 has 14 residues. CDR3 sequence reads: CASSFRGSNSPLHF. In DNA form, the CDR3 reads TGTGCCAGCAGCTTTAGGGGCTCGAATTCACCCCTCCACTTT.

This clonotype was detected only a few times. The V call is TRBV6-1, the J call TRBJ2-1; 8 positions agree with TRBD2. The CDR3 loop spans 16 amino acids. V gave up 7 bases and J gave up 0 bases; unmatched junction bases: 8. CDR1 MNHNS and CDR2 SASEGT come from the germline V gene. CDR3 nucleotide sequence: TGTGCCAGCACTCCTTTAGCGGGGCGCTCCTACAATGAGCAGTTCTTC. This translates into CASTPLAGRSYNEQFF.

This clonotype has just a few counts. At one end the junction does not follow the germline gene, possibly because of a read error. The V call is TRBV7-7, the J call TRBJ2-5; the match to TRBD2 covers 8 bases. Germline lookup yields CDR1 SSHAT and CDR2 FNYEAQ (reference sequence). The CDR3 is 15 residues long. CDR3 amino acids: CASSSLAGDGETQYF. The CDR3 nucleotides are TGTGCTAGCAGCTCCCTAGCGGGTGACGGGGAGACCCAGTACTTC.

This clonotype has only a few counts. The V gene is TRBV5-6, the J gene TRBJ1-6; D is perhaps TRBD1 (6 bases). The CDR3 spans 16 residues. CDR1 and CDR2 from the germline V gene are SGHDT and YYEEEE. The V end was cut by 4 bases, the J end by 4 bases, with 15 bases between. The CDR3 sequence is CASSPAQGPYNSPLHF. CDR3 bases: TGTGCCAGCAGCCCTGCACAGGGCCCTTATAATTCACCCCTCCACTTT.

The rearrangement uses TRBV7-6 and TRBJ1-1; D remains ambiguous. V gave up 4 bases and J gave up 4 bases, with 7 bases separating them. The CDR3 has 12 residues. Germline lookup yields CDR1 SGHVS and CDR2 FNYEAQ. The CDR3 spells CASSCLSTEAFF. The CDR3 DNA is TGTGCCAGCAGCTGTTTAAGCACTGAAGCTTTCTTT. Together with reference TRBV7-6 and TRBJ1-1, the CDR3 gives the full variable domain: GAGVSQSPRYKVTKRGQDVALRCDPISGHVSLYWYRQALGQGPEFLTYFNYEAQQDKSGLPNDRFSAERPEGSISTLTIQRTEQRDSAMYRCASSCLSTEAFFGQGTRLTVV.

The chain combines TRBV7-8 with TRBJ2-7; D is undetermined. The CDR3 is 13 amino acids. Germline CDR1 reads SGHVS; CDR2 reads FQNEAQ. V lost 5 bases to trimming and J lost 5 bases, with 13 bases between them. The DNA of the CDR3 is TGTGCCAGCAGCCCTACCCTGGGCAACGAGCAGTACTTC. This codes for CASSPTLGNEQYF.

This clonotype came up a few times. The chain links TRBV7-9 to TRBJ2-1; TRBD1 matches at 7 bases. The germline gives CDR1 SEHNR, CDR2 FQNEAQ (reference sequence). The CDR3 runs 16 residues. The ends lost 2 bases at V and 9 bases at J; junction bases unmatched: 13. The chain's CDR3 is CASSLWQGVKKGEQFF. The DNA of the CDR3 is TGTGCCAGCAGCTTATGGCAGGGGGTGAAGAAGGGTGAGCAGTTCTTC.

The chain carries TRBV6-2 or TRBV6-3 and TRBJ2-7; 14 bases agree with TRBD2. J lost 6 bases, V lost 7 bases, and 11 bases had no gene match. Germline V gives CDR1 MNHEY, CDR2 SVGEGT. There are 16 residues in the CDR3. DNA for the CDR3: TGTGCCAGCATCCCCCGTACGGGACTAGCGGGAGTCGAGCAGTACTTC. Translation: CASIPRTGLAGVEQYF.

Only a few counts were recorded for this clonotype. The chain uses TRBV20-1 and TRBJ1-6; 9 bases are a match to TRBD1. The CDR3 is 19 amino acids. The V and J ends lost 6 bases and 0 bases, in that order; junction bases with no gene match: 15. Per the germline V gene, CDR1 is DFQATT and CDR2 is SNEGSKA (reference sequence). For the CDR3, the DNA is TGCAGTGCCCCGAAGGGGGGACAGGGAACTAGCTCCTATAATTCACCCCTCCACTTT. The encoded protein is CSAPKGGQGTSSYNSPLHF.